What follows are 8 T cell receptor beta chains derived from one specimen sequenced in a study of OX40 agonist ivuxolimab in advanced cancers. Libraries were constructed by the immunoSEQ multiplex PCR assay. What TCRdb holds here is the immuneACCESS table cut down to in-frame rearrangements. Part of the clones is not present; checked against another copy, under half of the missing clones reflect an unresolved V gene, and the others are unexplained. Recorded for this sample are some 66,000 clones; around 88% of them occurred a single time. The ten most abundant clones make up about 0.6% of the sample. The sequences come from CD4+ or CD8+ T cells sorted from blood, collected in a trial of the OX40 agonist ivuxolimab. These receptors all stem from an adult with an advanced solid tumor such as melanoma, head and neck, liver or kidney cancer.

J is TRBJ2-5 and V is TRBV29-1; a possible D gene is TRBD2 (5 bases). CDR1 SQVTM and CDR2 ANQGSEA come from the germline V gene. V shed 5 bases and J shed 5 bases, with 15 bases lying between them. The CDR3 is 13 amino acids. CDR3 sequence: CSVHAGSPETQYF. Here the CDR3 DNA reads TGCAGCGTTCATGCGGGTAGTCCCGAGACCCAGTACTTC.

In this sample, this clone turned up a few times. The chain carries TRBV5-1 and TRBJ2-1; D is unclear. CDR1 and CDR2 from the germline V gene are SGHRS and YFSETQ. The CDR3 loop spans 13 amino acids. The ends were cut back, 4 bases at V and 2 bases at J, with 7 bases in the middle. The chain's CDR3 is CASSPTTYNEQFF. Written as DNA, the CDR3 is TGCGCCAGCAGCCCGACAACCTACAATGAGCAGTTCTTC.

The chain has TRBV6-1 and TRBJ1-1; no clear D. Germline CDR1 MNHNS, CDR2 SASEGT. The V end was cut by 11 bases, the J end by 1 base, with 14 bases between. The CDR3 is 13 amino acids. CDR3 nucleotides: TGTGCCTCTTACTCAGGATGGAACACTGAAGCTTTCTTT. This codes for CASYSGWNTEAFF.

The chain combines TRBV5-1 with TRBJ2-6; D is ambiguous. The V and J ends lost 2 bases and 0 bases respectively, with 9 bases between them. CDR3 length equals 16 residues. Germline CDR1 SGHRS, CDR2 YFSETQ. The CDR3 sequence is CASSLWSVSGANVLTF. CDR3 in DNA: TGCGCCAGCAGCTTATGGTCAGTCTCTGGGGCCAACGTCCTGACTTTC.

The chain has TRBV2 and TRBJ1-4; D may be TRBD1 (6 bases). This CDR3 region has 14 residues. V was pared by 2 bases and J by 7 bases, with 11 bases between. Germline CDR1 SNHLY, CDR2 FYNNEI. In nucleotides, the CDR3 is TGTGCCAGCAGTGAAAACAGGGTCAGTGAAAAACTGTTTTTT. This translates into CASSENRVSEKLFF. The complete variable domain, with remaining parts taken from reference TRBV2 and TRBJ1-4, reads EPEVTQTPSHQVTQMGQEVILRCVPISNHLYFYWYRQILGQKVEFLVSFYNNEISEKSEIFDDQFSVERPDGSNFTLKIRSTKLEDSAMYFCASSENRVSEKLFFGSGTQLSVL.

The V gene is TRBV7-9, the J gene TRBJ1-3, with TRBD1 identical over 8 bases. The CDR3 loop spans 17 amino acids. Trimming at V came to 2 bases and at J to 2 bases, leaving 8 bases not matched to a gene. Germline-derived CDR1 and CDR2 are SEHNR and FQNEAQ (reference sequence). Written as DNA, the CDR3 is TGTGCCAGCAGCTTAACCTTACAGGGGGTGACTGGAAACACCATATATTTT. Translating it yields CASSLTLQGVTGNTIYF.

The V gene is TRBV6-5, the J gene TRBJ1-1; D gene uncertain. V shed 6 bases and J shed 0 bases, with 14 bases lying between them. Germline CDR1 and CDR2: MNHEY and SVGAGI. The CDR3 totals 15 residues. Here the CDR3 reads CASSPSRLMNTEAFF. For the CDR3, the DNA is TGTGCCAGCAGCCCCTCCCGGCTTATGAACACTGAAGCTTTCTTT.

This clone showed up just a few times. The chain employs TRBV2 and TRBJ1-5; the match to TRBD1 covers 8 bases. The germline V gene encodes CDR1 SNHLY and CDR2 FYNNEI. V gave up 5 bases and J gave up 7 bases; unmatched junction bases: 13. CDR3 length equals 16 residues. The CDR3 DNA reads TGTGCCAGCAGTTCGGCTAGCCAGGGGGCAGGACAGCCCCAGCATTTT. It encodes CASSSASQGAGQPQHF.